This TCR beta chain came from a study of blood T cells in healthy people across ages. Peripheral blood, around 10 milliliters per donor, was collected. General study results and limits: In long-lived donors, naive CD4+ cell counts and diversity exceeded those of aged donors. Per-million-T-cell TCR beta diversity fell roughly linearly with age.

This clonotype was detected once. Its antigen is as yet unknown. This clone may be a read error of a much larger clone one base away. Looked up from germline, CDR1 is MGHRA and CDR2 is YSYEKL. Trimming cost V 4 bases and J 3 bases; bases outside gene matches: 5. The CDR3 spans 14 residues. A J-beta primer mix and a sample-barcoded 5' primer were used in a second PCR of roughly 6 to 11 cycles. All cDNA molecules were each tagged by a template-switch adaptor with 12 random nucleotides. TCRdb re-derived calls from the 5' RACE reads in MiXCR, one entry per CDR3 protein. The sample records about 1.6 million distinct CDR3 sequences, almost 35% being singletons.

The sequenced sample consisted of blood. The sequence came from a woman between 25 and 40 years old in good health. The chain recombines TRBV4-1 with TRBJ1-2; 7 positions match TRBD1. The CDR3 region is CASSLIDRDYGYTF. The DNA of the CDR3 is TGCGCCAGCAGCCTCATAGACAGGGACTATGGCTACACCTTC.